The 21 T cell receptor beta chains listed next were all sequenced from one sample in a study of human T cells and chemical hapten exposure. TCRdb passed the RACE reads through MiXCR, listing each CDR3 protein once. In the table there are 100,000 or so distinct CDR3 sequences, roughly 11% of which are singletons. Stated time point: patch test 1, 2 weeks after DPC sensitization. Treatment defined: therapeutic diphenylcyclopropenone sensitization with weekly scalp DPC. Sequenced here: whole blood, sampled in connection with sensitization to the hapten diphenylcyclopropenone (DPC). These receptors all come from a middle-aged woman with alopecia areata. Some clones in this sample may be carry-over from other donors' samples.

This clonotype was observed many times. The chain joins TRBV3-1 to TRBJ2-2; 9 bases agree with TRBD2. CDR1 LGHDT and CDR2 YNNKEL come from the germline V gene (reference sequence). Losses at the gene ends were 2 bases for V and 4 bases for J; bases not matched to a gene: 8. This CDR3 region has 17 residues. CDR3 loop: CASSQLVLAGSTGELFF. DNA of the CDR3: TGTGCCAGCAGCCAACTGGTCCTAGCGGGATCCACCGGGGAGCTGTTTTTT.

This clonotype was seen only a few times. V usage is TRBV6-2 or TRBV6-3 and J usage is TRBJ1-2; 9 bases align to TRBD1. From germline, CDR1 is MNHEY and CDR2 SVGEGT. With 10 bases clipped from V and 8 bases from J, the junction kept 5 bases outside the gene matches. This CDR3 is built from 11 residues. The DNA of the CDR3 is TGTGCCACCGGACAGGGGAAGGGCTACACCTTC. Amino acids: CATGQGKGYTF.

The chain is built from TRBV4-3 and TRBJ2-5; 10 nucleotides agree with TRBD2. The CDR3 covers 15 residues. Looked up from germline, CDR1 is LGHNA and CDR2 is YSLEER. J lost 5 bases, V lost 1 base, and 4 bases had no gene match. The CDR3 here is CASSQGGLASETQYF. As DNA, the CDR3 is TGCGCCAGCAGCCAAGGGGGACTAGCGTCGGAGACCCAGTACTTC.

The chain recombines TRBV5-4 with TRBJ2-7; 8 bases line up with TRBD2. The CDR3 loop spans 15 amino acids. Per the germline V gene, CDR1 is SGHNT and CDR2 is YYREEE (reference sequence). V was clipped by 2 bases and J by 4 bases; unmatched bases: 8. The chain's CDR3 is CASSFGAGEVYEQYF. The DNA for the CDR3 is TGTGCCAGCAGCTTCGGAGCGGGGGAGGTTTACGAGCAGTACTTC. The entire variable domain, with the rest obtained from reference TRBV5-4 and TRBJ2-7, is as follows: ETGVTQSPTHLIKTRGQQVTLRCSSQSGHNTVSWYQQALGQGPQFIFQYYREEENGRGNFPPRFSGLQFPNYSSELNVNALELDDSALYLCASSFGAGEVYEQYFGPGTRLTVT.

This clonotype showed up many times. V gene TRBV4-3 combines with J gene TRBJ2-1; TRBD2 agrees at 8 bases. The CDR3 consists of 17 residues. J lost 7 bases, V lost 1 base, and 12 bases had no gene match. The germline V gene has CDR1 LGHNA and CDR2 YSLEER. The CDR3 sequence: CASSQVGREGPWNEQFF. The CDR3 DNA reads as TGCGCCAGCAGCCAAGTTGGACGGGAGGGCCCTTGGAATGAGCAGTTCTTC.

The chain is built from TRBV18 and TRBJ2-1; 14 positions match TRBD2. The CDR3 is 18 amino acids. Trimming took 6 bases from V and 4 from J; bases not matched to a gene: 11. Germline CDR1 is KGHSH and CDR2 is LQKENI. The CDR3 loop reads CASSRGLAGGSGYNEQFF. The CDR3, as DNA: TGTGCCAGCTCTCGAGGACTAGCGGGAGGAAGTGGGTACAATGAGCAGTTCTTC.

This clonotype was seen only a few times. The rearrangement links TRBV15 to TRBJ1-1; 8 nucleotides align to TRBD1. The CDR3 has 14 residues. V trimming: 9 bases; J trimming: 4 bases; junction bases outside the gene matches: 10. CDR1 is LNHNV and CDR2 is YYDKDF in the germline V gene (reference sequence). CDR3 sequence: CATVSGQGGTEAFF. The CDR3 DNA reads TGTGCCACTGTCTCCGGACAGGGCGGCACTGAAGCTTTCTTT. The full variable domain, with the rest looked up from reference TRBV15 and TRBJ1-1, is DAMVIQNPRYQVTQFGKPVTLSCSQTLNHNVMYWYQQKSSQAPKLLFHYYDKDFNNEADTPDNFQSRRPNTSFCFLDIRSPGLGDTAMYLCATVSGQGGTEAFFGQGTRLTVV.

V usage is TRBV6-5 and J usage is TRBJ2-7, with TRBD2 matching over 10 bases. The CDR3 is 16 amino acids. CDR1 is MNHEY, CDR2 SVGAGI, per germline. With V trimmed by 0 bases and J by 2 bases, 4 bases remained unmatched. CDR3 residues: CASSYSVLAGAYEQYF. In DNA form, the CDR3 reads TGTGCCAGCAGTTACTCTGTCCTAGCGGGGGCCTACGAGCAGTACTTC.

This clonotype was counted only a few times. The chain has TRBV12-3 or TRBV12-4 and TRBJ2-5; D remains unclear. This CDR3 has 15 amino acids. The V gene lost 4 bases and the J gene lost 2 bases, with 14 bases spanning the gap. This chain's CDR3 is CASSSSPPEQETQYF. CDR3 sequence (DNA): TGTGCCAGCAGTTCCTCTCCGCCGGAACAAGAGACCCAGTACTTC.

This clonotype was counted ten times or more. Here the CDR3 DNA reads TGCAGCGCAGGGAGTAGCGGGGAGTTGGGCGGTGAGCAGTTCTTC. It encodes CSAGSSGELGGEQFF. The chain employs TRBV29-1 and TRBJ2-1; 8 bases fit TRBD2. CDR1 and CDR2 from the germline V gene are SQVTM and ANQGSEA. The CDR3 contains 15 residues. V shed 7 bases and J 9 bases; nucleotides not matched to a gene: 17.

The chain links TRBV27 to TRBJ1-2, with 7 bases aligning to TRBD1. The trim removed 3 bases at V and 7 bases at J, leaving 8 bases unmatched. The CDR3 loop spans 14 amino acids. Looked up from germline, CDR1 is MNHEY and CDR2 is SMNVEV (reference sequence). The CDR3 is CASSFLDREPGYTF. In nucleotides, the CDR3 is TGTGCCAGCAGTTTCCTCGACAGGGAACCTGGCTACACCTTC.

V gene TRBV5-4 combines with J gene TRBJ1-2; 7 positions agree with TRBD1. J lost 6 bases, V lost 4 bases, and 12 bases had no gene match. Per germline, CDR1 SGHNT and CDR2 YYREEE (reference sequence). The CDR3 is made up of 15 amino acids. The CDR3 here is CASSPPGTERNGYTF. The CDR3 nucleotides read TGTGCCAGCAGCCCTCCCGGGACAGAAAGGAATGGCTACACCTTC.

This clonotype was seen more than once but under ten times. CDR3 coding DNA: TGTGCCAGCAGTCCTAAGTCCAGCCAGTACTTC. This gives the protein CASSPKSSQYF. This rearrangement joins TRBV28 to TRBJ2-5; unclear D gene. The germline V and J ends were trimmed by 5 bases and 10 bases, with 11 bases remaining between them. Germline V CDR1 and CDR2: MDHEN, SYDVKM. The CDR3 is made up of 11 amino acids.

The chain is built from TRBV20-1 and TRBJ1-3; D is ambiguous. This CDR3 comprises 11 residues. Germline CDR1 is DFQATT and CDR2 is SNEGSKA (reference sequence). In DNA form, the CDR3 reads TGCAATGCCAGGTCCCAAAACACCATATATTTT. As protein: CNARSQNTIYF.

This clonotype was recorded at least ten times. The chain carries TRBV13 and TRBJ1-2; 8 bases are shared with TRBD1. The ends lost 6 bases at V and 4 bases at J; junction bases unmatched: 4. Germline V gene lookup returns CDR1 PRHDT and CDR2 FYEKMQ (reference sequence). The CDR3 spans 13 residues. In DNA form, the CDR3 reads TGTGCCAGCAGGCGACAGGGGACCTATGGCTACACCTTC. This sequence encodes CASRRQGTYGYTF.

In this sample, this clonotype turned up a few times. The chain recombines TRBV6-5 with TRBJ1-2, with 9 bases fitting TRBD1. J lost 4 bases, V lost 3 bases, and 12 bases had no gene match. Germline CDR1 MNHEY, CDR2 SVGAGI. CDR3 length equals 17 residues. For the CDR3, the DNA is TGTGCCAGCAGTTATGGGCCGCCCGGGACAGGGCTCTATGGCTACACCTTC. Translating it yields CASSYGPPGTGLYGYTF.

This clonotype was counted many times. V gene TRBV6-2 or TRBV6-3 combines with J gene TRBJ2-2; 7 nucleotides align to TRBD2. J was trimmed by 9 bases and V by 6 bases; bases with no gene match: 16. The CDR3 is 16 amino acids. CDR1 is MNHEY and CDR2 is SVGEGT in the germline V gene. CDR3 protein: CASSPPVQAGRRELFF. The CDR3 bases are TGTGCCAGCAGCCCTCCGGTTCAAGCGGGAAGGAGGGAGCTGTTTTTT.

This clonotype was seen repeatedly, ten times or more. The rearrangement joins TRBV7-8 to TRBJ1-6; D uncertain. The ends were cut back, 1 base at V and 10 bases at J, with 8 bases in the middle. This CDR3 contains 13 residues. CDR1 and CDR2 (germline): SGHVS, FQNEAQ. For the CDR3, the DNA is TGTGCCAGCAGCTTAGAGCAGAGGTCACCCCTCCACTTT. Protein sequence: CASSLEQRSPLHF.

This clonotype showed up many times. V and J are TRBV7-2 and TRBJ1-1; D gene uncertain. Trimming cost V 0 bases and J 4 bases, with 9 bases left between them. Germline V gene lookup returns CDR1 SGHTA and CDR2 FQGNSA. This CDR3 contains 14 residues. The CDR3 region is CASSLAVKATEAFF. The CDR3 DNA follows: TGTGCCAGCAGCTTAGCTGTCAAGGCCACTGAAGCTTTCTTT. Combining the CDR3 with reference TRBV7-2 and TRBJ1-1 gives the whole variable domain GAGVSQSPSNKVTEKGKDVELRCDPISGHTALYWYRQSLGQGLEFLIYFQGNSAPDKSGLPSDRFSAERTGGSVSTLTIQRTQQEDSAVYLCASSLAVKATEAFFGQGTRLTVV.

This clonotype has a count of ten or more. CDR3 sequence: CASSFPAGTSGQETQYF. CDR3 nucleotides: TGTGCCAGCAGCTTTCCCGCCGGGACTAGCGGCCAAGAGACCCAGTACTTC. V is TRBV5-8 and J is TRBJ2-5; 11 nucleotides align to TRBD2. This CDR3 comprises 17 residues. V lost 2 bases, J lost 1 base, and 7 bases stayed unmatched. Germline CDR1 reads SGHTS; CDR2 reads YDEGEE.

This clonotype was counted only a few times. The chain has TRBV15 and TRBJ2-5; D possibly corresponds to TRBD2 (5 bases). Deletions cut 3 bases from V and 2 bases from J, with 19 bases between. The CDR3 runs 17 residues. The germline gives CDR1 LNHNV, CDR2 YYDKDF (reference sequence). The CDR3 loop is CATSREPSWGEQETQYF. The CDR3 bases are TGTGCCACCAGCAGGGAACCTAGCTGGGGAGAACAAGAGACCCAGTACTTC.